This T cell receptor (beta chain) was sequenced in a study of cytomegalovirus exposure and HLA in healthy donors. CDR3 length equals 23 residues. Of note for this clone: Its antigen is not identified.

Study observations and caveats: The study listed roughly 160 cytomegalovirus-associated TCR beta chains.

Sequencing used immunoSEQ multiplex PCR; TCRdb keeps in-frame clones, though not all of them. Of over 75,000 clones in the sample, roughly 93% were seen once. The chain recombines TRBV21-1 with TRBJ2-3; TRBD2 is taken as the D call from the table, unchecked against the DNA. TRBV21-1 is a known pseudogene. The TCR comes from a man under 40 in good health and CMV-seronegative. Sequenced sample: PBMCs. In nucleotides, the CDR3 is TGTGCCAGCAGCAAAGTCCCCTCGGGTGGGTTGACTCACGAACGTGCTAGCACAGATACGCAGTATTTT. This gives the protein CASSKVPSGGLTHERASTDTQYF.